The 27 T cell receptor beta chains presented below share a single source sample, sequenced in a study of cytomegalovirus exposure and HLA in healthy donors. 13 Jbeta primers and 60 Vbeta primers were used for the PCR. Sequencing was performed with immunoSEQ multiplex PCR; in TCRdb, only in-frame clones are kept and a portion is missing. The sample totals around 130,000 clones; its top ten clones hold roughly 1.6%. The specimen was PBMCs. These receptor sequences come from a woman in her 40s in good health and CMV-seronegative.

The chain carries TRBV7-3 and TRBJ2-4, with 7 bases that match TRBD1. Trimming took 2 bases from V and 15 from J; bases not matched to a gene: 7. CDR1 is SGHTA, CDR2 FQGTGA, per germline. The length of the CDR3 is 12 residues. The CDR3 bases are TGTGCCAGCAGCTTAGAGGGGACAGCGCTGTACTTC. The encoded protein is CASSLEGTALYF.

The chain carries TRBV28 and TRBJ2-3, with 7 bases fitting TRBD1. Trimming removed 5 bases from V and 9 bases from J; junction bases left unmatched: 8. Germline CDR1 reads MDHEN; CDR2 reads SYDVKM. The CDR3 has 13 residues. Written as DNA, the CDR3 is TGTGCCAGCAGTCCACAGGGGAAGAGCACGCAGTATTTT. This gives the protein CASSPQGKSTQYF.

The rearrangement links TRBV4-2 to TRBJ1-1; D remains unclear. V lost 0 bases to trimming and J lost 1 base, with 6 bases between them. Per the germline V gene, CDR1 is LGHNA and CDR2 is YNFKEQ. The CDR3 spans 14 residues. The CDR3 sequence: CASSQEGRNTEAFF. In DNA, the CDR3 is TGTGCCAGCAGCCAAGAAGGGAGGAACACTGAAGCTTTCTTT.

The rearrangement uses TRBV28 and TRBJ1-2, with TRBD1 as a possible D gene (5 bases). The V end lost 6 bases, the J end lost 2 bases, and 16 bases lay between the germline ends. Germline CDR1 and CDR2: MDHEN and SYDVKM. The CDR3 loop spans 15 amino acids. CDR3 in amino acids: CASSSGGGGNYGYTF. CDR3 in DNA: TGTGCCAGCAGCTCCGGCGGGGGTGGCAACTATGGCTACACCTTC.

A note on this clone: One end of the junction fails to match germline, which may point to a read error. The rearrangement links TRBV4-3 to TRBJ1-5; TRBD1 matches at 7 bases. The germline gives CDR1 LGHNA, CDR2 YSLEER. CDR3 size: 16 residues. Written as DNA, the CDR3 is TGCGCCGGCAGCCAAGCCGTTGACAGGGCCAATCAGCCCCAGCATTTT. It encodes CAGSQAVDRANQPQHF.

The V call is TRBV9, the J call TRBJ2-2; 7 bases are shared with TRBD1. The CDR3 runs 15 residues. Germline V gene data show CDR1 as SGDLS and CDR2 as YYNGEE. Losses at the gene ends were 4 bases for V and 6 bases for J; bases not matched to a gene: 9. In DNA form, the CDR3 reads TGTGCCAGCAGCACCCTGGGACAGTCACCCGGGGAGCTGTTTTTT. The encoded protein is CASSTLGQSPGELFF. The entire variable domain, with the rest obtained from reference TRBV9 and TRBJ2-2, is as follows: DSGVTQTPKHLITATGQRVTLRCSPRSGDLSVYWYQQSLDQGLQFLIQYYNGEERAKGNILERFSAQQFPDLHSELNLSSLELGDSALYFCASSTLGQSPGELFFGEGSRLTVL.

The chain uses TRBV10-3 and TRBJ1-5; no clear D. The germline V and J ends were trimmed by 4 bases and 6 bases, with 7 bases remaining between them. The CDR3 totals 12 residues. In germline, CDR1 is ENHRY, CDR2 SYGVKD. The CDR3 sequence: CAISGTSQPQHF. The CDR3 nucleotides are TGTGCCATCAGTGGTACTTCTCAGCCCCAGCATTTT.

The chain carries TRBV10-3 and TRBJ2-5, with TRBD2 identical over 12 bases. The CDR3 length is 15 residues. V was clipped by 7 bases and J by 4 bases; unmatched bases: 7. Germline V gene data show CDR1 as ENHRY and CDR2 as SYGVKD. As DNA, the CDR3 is TGTGCCATCATGTCTAGCGGGGGGGGAGGAGAGACCCAGTACTTC. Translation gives CAIMSSGGGGETQYF.

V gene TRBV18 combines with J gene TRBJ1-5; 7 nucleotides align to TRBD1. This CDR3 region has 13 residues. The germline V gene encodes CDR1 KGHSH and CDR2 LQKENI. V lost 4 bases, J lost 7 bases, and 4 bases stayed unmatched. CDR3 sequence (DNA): TGTGCCAGCTCACTGGGACAGAACCAGCCCCAGCATTTT. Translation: CASSLGQNQPQHF.

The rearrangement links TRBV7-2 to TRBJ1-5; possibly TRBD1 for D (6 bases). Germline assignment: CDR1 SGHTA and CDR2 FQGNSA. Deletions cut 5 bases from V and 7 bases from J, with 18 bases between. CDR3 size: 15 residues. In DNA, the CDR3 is TGTGCCAGCAGCAACAATACAGGGTTGAAACAGCCCCAGCATTTT. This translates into CASSNNTGLKQPQHF.

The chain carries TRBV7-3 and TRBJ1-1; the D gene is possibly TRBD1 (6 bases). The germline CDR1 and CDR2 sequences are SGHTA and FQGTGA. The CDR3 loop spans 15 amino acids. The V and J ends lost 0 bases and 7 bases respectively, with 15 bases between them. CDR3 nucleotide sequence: TGTGCCAGCAGCTTAACGGGACCAGGGGATAATGAAGCTTTCTTT. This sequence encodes CASSLTGPGDNEAFF.

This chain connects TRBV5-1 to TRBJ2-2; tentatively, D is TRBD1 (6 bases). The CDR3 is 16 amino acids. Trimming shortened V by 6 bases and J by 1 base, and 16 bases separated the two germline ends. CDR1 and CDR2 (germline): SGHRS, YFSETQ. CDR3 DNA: TGCGCCAGCAACCAACAGGGAGCCCTGAACACCGGGGAGCTGTTTTTT. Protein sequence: CASNQQGALNTGELFF.

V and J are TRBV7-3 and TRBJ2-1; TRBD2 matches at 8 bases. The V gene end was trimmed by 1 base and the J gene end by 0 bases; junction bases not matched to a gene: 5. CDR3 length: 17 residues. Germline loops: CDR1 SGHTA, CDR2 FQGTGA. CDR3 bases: TGTGCCAGCAGCTTAAAATCGGGGGGGGGCTCCTACAATGAGCAGTTCTTC. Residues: CASSLKSGGGSYNEQFF.

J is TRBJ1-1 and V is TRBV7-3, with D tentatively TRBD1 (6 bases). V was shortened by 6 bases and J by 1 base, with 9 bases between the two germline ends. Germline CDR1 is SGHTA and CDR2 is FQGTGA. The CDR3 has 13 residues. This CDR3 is CASSEQGNTEAFF. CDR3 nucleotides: TGTGCCAGCAGTGAACAGGGGAACACTGAAGCTTTCTTT. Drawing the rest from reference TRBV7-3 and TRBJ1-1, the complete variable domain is GAGVSQTPSNKVTEKGKYVELRCDPISGHTALYWYRQSLGQGPEFLIYFQGTGAADDSGLPNDRFFAVRPEGSVSTLKIQRTERGDSAVYLCASSEQGNTEAFFGQGTRLTVV.

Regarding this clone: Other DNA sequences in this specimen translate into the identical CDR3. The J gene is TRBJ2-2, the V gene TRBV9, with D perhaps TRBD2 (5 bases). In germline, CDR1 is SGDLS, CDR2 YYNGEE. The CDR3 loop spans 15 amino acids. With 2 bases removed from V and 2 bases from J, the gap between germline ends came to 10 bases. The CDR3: CASSVGAGNTGELFF. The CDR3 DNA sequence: TGTGCCAGCAGCGTGGGAGCAGGAAACACCGGGGAGCTGTTTTTT.

DNA of the CDR3: TGTGCCAGCAGAAAAGGGGGTAGCTCAGATACGCAGTATTTT. It is translated as CASRKGGSSDTQYF. This chain links TRBV28 with TRBJ2-3; perhaps TRBD1 as D (6 bases). This CDR3 region has 14 residues. V was shortened by 6 bases and J by 4 bases, with 14 bases between the two germline ends. Per germline, CDR1 MDHEN and CDR2 SYDVKM.

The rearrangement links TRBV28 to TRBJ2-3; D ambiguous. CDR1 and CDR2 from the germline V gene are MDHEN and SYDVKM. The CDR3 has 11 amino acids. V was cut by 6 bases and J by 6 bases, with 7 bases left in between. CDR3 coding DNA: TGTGCCAGCAGGACAAGGGATACGCAGTATTTT. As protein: CASRTRDTQYF.

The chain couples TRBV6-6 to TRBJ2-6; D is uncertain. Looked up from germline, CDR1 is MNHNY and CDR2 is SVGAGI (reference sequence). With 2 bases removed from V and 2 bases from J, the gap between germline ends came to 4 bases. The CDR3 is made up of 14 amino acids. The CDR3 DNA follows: TGTGCCAGCAGTTACGAGGCTGGGGCCAACGTCCTGACTTTC. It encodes CASSYEAGANVLTF.

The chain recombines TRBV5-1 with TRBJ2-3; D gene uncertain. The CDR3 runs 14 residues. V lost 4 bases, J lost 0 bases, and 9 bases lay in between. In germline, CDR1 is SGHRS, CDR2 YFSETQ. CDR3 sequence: CASSLLRSTDTQYF. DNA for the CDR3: TGCGCCAGCAGCCTCCTGAGGAGCACAGATACGCAGTATTTT.

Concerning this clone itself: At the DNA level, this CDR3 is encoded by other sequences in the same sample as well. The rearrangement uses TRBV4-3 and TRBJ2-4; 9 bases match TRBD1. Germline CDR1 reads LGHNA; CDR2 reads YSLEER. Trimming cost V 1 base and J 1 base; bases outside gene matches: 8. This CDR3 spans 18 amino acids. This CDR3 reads CASSQGRRDRAAKNIQYF. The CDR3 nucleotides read TGCGCCAGCAGCCAAGGTCGCCGGGACAGGGCGGCCAAAAACATTCAGTACTTC.

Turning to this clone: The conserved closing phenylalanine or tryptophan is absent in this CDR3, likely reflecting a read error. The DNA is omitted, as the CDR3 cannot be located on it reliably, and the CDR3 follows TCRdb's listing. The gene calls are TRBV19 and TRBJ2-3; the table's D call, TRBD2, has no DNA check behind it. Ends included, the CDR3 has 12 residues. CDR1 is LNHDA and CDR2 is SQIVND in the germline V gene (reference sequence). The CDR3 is CASSFYYRTTTR.

CDR3 loop: CASSVRLSSGQETQYF. Here the CDR3 DNA reads TGTGCCAGCAGTGTTCGTTTGTCTAGCGGCCAAGAGACCCAGTACTTC. V usage is TRBV25-1 and J usage is TRBJ2-5; 7 bases agree with TRBD2. CDR1 is MGHDK, CDR2 SYGVNS, per germline. V lost 4 bases, J lost 1 base, and 9 bases stayed unmatched. The CDR3 has 16 amino acids.

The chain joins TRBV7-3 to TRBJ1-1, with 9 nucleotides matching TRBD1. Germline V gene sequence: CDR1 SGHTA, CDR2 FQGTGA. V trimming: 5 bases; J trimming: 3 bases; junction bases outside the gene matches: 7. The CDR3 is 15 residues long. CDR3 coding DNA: TGTGCCAGCAGCCCTCGGACAGGGGCCCACACTGAAGCTTTCTTT. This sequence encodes CASSPRTGAHTEAFF.

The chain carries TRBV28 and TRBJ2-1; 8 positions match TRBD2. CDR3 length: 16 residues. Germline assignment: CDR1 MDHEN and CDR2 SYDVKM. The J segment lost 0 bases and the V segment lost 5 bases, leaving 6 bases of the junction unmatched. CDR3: CASSLPGGVSYNEQFF. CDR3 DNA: TGTGCCAGCAGTCTACCCGGGGGGGTCTCCTACAATGAGCAGTTCTTC.

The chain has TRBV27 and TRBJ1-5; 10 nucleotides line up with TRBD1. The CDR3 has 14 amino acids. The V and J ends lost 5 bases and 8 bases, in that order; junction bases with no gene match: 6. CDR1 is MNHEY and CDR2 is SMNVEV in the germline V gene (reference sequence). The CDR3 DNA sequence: TGTGCCAGCAGTCCAGGGACAGGGGAAAAGCCCCAGCATTTT. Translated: CASSPGTGEKPQHF.

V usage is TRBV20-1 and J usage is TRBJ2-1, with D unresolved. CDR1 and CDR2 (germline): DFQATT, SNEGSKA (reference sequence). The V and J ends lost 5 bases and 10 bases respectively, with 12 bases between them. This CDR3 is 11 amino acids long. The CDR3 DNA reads TGCAGTGCTCCTAGAAATGGAGAGCAGTTCTTC. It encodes CSAPRNGEQFF.

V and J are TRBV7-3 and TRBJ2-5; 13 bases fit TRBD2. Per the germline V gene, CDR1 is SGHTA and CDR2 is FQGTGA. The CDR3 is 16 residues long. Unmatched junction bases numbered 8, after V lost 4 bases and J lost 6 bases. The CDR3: CASSYGGTSGKQTQYF. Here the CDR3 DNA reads TGTGCCAGCAGCTATGGGGGGACTAGCGGGAAACAGACCCAGTACTTC. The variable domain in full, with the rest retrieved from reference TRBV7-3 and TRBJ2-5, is GAGVSQTPSNKVTEKGKYVELRCDPISGHTALYWYRQSLGQGPEFLIYFQGTGAADDSGLPNDRFFAVRPEGSVSTLKIQRTERGDSAVYLCASSYGGTSGKQTQYFGPGTRLLVL.